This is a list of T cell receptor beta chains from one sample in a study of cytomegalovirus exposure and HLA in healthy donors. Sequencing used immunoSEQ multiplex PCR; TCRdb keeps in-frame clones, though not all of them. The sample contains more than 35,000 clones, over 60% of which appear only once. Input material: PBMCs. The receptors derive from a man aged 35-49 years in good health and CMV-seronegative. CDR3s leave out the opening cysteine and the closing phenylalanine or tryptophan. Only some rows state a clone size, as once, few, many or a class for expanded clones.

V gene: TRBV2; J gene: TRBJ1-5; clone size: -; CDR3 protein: ASSDQIKSNQPQH
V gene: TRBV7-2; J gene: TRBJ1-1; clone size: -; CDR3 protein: ASSLAVGEGAF
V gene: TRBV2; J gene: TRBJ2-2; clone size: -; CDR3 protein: ARNEGGTGELF
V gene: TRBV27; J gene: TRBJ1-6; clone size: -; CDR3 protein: ASSLDRFGSPLH
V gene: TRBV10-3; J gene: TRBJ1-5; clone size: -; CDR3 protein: AISYQRDQPQH
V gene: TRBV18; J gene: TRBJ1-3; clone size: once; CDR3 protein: ASSPSGTGGNTIY
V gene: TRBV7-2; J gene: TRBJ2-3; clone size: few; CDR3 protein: ASSSNSYTQY
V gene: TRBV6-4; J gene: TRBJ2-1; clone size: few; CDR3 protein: ASSELAGDYNEQF
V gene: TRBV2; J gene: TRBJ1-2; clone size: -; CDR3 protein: ASSRAGEVGYT
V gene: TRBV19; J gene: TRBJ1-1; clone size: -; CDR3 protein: ASSPPGNTEAF
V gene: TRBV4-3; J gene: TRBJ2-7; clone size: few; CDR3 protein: ASSQDGGGFGYEQY
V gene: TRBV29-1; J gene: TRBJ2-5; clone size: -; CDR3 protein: SVVEGGEETQY
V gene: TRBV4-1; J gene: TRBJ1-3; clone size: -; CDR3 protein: ASSQDPPVLSGNTIY
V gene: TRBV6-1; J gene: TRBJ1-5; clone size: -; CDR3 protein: ASSEAQEGYQPQH
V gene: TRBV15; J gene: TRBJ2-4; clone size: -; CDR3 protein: ATSKDGEGFSIQY
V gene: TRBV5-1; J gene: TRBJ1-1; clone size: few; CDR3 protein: ASSLERGTEAF
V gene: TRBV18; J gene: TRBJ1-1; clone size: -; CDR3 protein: ASSPETTGGAF
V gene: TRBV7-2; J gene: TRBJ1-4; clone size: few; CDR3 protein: ASSRASGGEGKLF
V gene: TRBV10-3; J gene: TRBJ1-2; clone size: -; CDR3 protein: AISETGDDGYT
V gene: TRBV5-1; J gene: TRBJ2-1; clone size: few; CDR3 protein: ASSPRDYAYNEQF
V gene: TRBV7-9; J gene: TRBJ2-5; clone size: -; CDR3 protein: ASSLAALETQY
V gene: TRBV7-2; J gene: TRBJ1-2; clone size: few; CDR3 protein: ASSFGQGNYGYT
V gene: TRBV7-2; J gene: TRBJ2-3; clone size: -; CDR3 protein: ASSQSTDTQY
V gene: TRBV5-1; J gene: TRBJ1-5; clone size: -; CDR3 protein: ASSLGTDSNQPQH
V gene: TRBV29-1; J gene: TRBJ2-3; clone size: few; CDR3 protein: SVGGLPGTDTQY
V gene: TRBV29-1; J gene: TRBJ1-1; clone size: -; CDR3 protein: SVWTDHSEAF
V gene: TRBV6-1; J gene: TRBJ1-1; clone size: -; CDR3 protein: ASSPGQMNTEAF
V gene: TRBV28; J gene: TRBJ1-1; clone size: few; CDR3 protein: ASSSGPREAF
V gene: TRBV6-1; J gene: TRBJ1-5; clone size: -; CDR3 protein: ASSAPPGSNQPQH
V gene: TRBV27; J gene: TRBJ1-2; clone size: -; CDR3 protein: ASSQGANYGYT
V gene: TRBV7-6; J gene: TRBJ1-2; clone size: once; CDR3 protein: ASSETPGTANYGYT
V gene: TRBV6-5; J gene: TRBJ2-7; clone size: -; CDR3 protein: ASSRGTGMNEQY
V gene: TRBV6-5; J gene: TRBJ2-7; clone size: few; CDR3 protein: ASSYQGLGEQY
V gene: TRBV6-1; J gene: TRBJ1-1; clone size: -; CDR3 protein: ASSEAGQSTEAF
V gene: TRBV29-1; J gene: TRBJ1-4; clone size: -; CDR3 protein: SARIGGEKLF